What follows describes a single T cell receptor (beta chain). These data come from a study of blood T cell repertoires in COVID-19. TCRdb's copy holds only in-frame clones and misses some; the assay was immunoSEQ multiplex PCR. This sample has about 190,000 clones, with approximately 80% found just once. This TCR came from a man aged 45-65 years who had recovered from COVID-19. Sequencing used peripheral blood.

The CDR3 sequence: CASSLGPFNTEAFF. The CDR3 DNA reads TGTGCCAGCAGCTTAGGGCCTTTTAACACTGAAGCTTTCTTT. This chain uses TRBV7-3 with TRBJ1-1; D not resolved. This CDR3 has 14 residues. Germline V gene data show CDR1 as SGHTA and CDR2 as FQGTGA. The germline V and J ends were trimmed by 2 bases and 2 bases, with 9 bases remaining between them.